A single sample gave rise to the 15 T cell receptor beta chains below, sequenced in a study of blood T cell repertoires in COVID-19. Clones were sequenced by immunoSEQ multiplex PCR, and TCRdb holds only the in-frame ones, with some missing. The sample includes hundreds of thousands of clones, about 80% of them seen just once. The sample consisted of peripheral blood. The receptors stem from a woman at least 80 years old with acute or convalescent COVID-19.

This clone came up a few times. This sequence joins TRBV10-3 and TRBJ1-2, with TRBD1 identical over 9 bases. Germline V gene sequence: CDR1 ENHRY, CDR2 SYGVKD. The CDR3 is 14 residues long. V shed 8 bases, J shed 4 bases, and the junction held 8 bases outside the gene matches. The CDR3 sequence: CAIAGQGTLYGYTF. CDR3 bases: TGTGCCATCGCAGGACAGGGGACCCTCTATGGCTACACCTTC.

This chain uses TRBV10-3 with TRBJ2-7; D might be TRBD1 (6 bases). V lost 6 bases, J lost 1 base, and 10 bases lay in between. CDR1 is ENHRY, CDR2 SYGVKD, per germline. This CDR3 is built from 13 residues. CDR3 sequence (DNA): TGTGCCATCAGATTGGACAGATCCTACGAGCAGTACTTC. Translation gives CAIRLDRSYEQYF.

The chain links TRBV29-1 to TRBJ1-6; perhaps TRBD1 as D (6 bases). The V gene lost 4 bases and the J gene lost 7 bases, with 8 bases spanning the gap. The CDR3 covers 12 residues. Germline V gene sequence: CDR1 SQVTM, CDR2 ANQGSEA. The DNA of the CDR3 is TGCAGCGTTGGGACAGCGAATTCACCCCTCCACTTT. Protein product: CSVGTANSPLHF. Supplemented by reference TRBV29-1 and TRBJ1-6, the full variable domain reads SAVISQKPSRDICQRGTSLTIQCQVDSQVTMMFWYRQQPGQSLTLIATANQGSEATYESGFVIDKFPISRPNLTFSTLTVSNMSPEDSSIYLCSVGTANSPLHFGNGTRLTVT.

The chain has TRBV5-4 and TRBJ2-1; the D is unclear. Germline CDR1 and CDR2: SGHNT and YYREEE (reference sequence). With 2 bases removed from V and 4 bases from J, the gap between germline ends came to 10 bases. This CDR3 contains 14 residues. Written as DNA, the CDR3 is TGTGCCAGCAGCTTCTCGAGAGGTTACAATGAGCAGTTCTTC. As protein: CASSFSRGYNEQFF.

This clone has a single count. The chain has TRBV10-1 and TRBJ2-1, with TRBD1 identical over 7 bases. Germline lookup yields CDR1 WNHNN and CDR2 SYGVQD (reference sequence). Trimming at V came to 8 bases and at J to 6 bases, leaving 13 bases not matched to a gene. The CDR3 is 15 residues long. As DNA, the CDR3 is TGCGCCAGCTCCTCCGGGGACAGTGAGATCAATGAGCAGTTCTTC. Translated, it gives CASSSGDSEINEQFF.

This clone was found a few times. The J gene is TRBJ2-7, the V gene TRBV27; TRBD2 is a possible D gene (6 bases). The CDR3 totals 14 residues. Germline V gene lookup returns CDR1 MNHEY and CDR2 SMNVEV (reference sequence). With 4 bases removed from V and 4 bases from J, the gap between germline ends came to 14 bases. CDR3 coding DNA: TGTGCCAGCAGTTCCCTCGGGGGAGGTTACGAGCAGTACTTC. Protein: CASSSLGGGYEQYF.

The chain recombines TRBV4-3 with TRBJ2-5; 16 positions match TRBD2. V was clipped by 2 bases and J by 5 bases; unmatched bases: 5. The germline V gene has CDR1 LGHNA and CDR2 YSLEER. The CDR3 sequence is 17 residues long. This CDR3 is CASSQSQGLAGGETQYF. The CDR3 coding sequence is TGCGCCAGCAGCCAAAGCCAGGGACTAGCGGGGGGGGAGACCCAGTACTTC.

The chain is built from TRBV5-6 and TRBJ1-2, with unresolved D. V lost 0 bases and J lost 8, with 11 bases in between. Germline V lookup: CDR1 SGHDT, CDR2 YYEEEE. There are 13 residues in the CDR3. CDR3 amino acids: CASSLGTPLGYTF. The CDR3 nucleotides read TGTGCCAGCAGCTTGGGGACTCCCTTAGGCTACACCTTC.

The V gene is TRBV2, the J gene TRBJ2-3; possible D gene TRBD2, 5 bases. Trimming removed 6 bases from V and 0 bases from J, with 13 bases in between. Germline assignment: CDR1 SNHLY and CDR2 FYNNEI. The CDR3 extends over 15 amino acids. The CDR3: CASSESGYSTDTQYF. The CDR3 nucleotides are TGTGCCAGCAGCGAGAGCGGATATAGCACAGATACGCAGTATTTT.

This rearrangement joins TRBV7-2 to TRBJ2-6; 11 bases line up with TRBD2. The CDR3 is 18 residues long. J lost 3 bases, V lost 1 base, and 5 bases had no gene match. Germline V gene sequence: CDR1 SGHTA, CDR2 FQGNSA. CDR3 sequence: CASSLVIAGGLGANVLTF. CDR3 nucleotide sequence: TGTGCCAGCAGCTTAGTAATAGCGGGGGGGCTTGGGGCCAACGTCCTGACTTTC.

This clone has only a few counts. The chain is built from TRBV7-2 and TRBJ1-2; no clear D. CDR3 length: 14 amino acids. Germline V gene lookup returns CDR1 SGHTA and CDR2 FQGNSA. V was trimmed by 3 bases and J by 8 bases, leaving 16 bases between them. The CDR3 DNA reads as TGTGCCAGCAGCTTTCCAGCCATTGGGAGAGGCTACACCTTC. It is translated as CASSFPAIGRGYTF. The whole variable domain, remainder taken from reference TRBV7-2 and TRBJ1-2, is GAGVSQSPSNKVTEKGKDVELRCDPISGHTALYWYRQSLGQGLEFLIYFQGNSAPDKSGLPSDRFSAERTGGSVSTLTIQRTQQEDSAVYLCASSFPAIGRGYTFGSGTRLTVV.

This chain joins TRBV7-2 and TRBJ1-4, with D uncertain. Trimming shortened V by 5 bases and J by 7 bases, and 14 bases separated the two germline ends. The CDR3 covers 14 residues. Germline V gene sequence: CDR1 SGHTA, CDR2 FQGNSA. This chain's CDR3 is CASSPRQGPEKLFF. The DNA of the CDR3 is TGTGCCAGCAGCCCCCGACAAGGCCCTGAAAAACTGTTTTTT.

The chain has TRBV27 and TRBJ2-5; D perhaps matches TRBD2 (6 bases). Germline CDR1 MNHEY, CDR2 SMNVEV (reference sequence). Trimming took 6 bases from V and 4 from J, leaving 21 bases between them. The CDR3 consists of 16 residues. CDR3 in DNA: TGTGCCAGCAGCGCCTCCTCAGGGACTTGGGTAGAGACCCAGTACTTC. Protein product: CASSASSGTWVETQYF.

The chain uses TRBV6-5 and TRBJ1-1, with 7 positions matching TRBD1. The CDR3 spans 15 residues. Looked up from germline, CDR1 is MNHEY and CDR2 is SVGAGI. Trimming at V came to 7 bases and at J to 4 bases, leaving 12 bases not matched to a gene. The CDR3 nucleotides are TGTGCCAGCAAGTTTGGACAGGTTGGTCTCACTGAAGCTTTCTTT. Amino acids: CASKFGQVGLTEAFF.

The V gene is TRBV27, the J gene TRBJ1-2; D might be TRBD1 (6 bases). In germline, CDR1 is MNHEY, CDR2 SMNVEV (reference sequence). The CDR3 consists of 16 residues. The germline V and J ends were trimmed by 0 bases and 6 bases, with 17 bases remaining between them. The DNA of the CDR3 is TGTGCCAGCAGTTTATCTGGGGGCGGCCTAGGTAATGGCTACACCTTC. It specifies CASSLSGGGLGNGYTF.